This TCR beta chain emerged from a study of T cell repertoires in cytomegalovirus infection. The V gene's germline CDR1 is SGHVS and CDR2 FNYEAQ. V shed 5 bases, J shed 1 base, and the junction held 3 bases outside the gene matches. This CDR3 contains 14 residues. This clonotype was seen a handful of times. No antigen is known for it. TCRdb redid the calling of the reads with MiXCR, one entry per CDR3 protein. The top ten clones hold roughly 13% of a sample with hundreds of thousands of distinct CDR3 sequences, 31% of them seen once. The sequenced sample was cultured CD8+ T cells from PBMCs, obtained from culture after CMV antigen stimulation. The chain combines TRBV7-6 with TRBJ1-1; TRBD1 aligns across 8 bases. The origin of this receptor is a human donor in good health (CMV status not recorded). Some clones in this sample may be carry-over from other donors' samples. CDR3 DNA: TGTGCCAGCAGCGAGGGACAGGAGAACACTGAAGCTTTCTTT. Protein: CASSEGQENTEAFF.